This T cell receptor beta chain was obtained from a study of T cell repertoires in cytomegalovirus infection. Study observations and caveats: Of the TCR beta families, the public ones yielded a cumulative frequency that identified carriers of CMV plus the relevant HLA.

TCRdb itself ran the reads through MiXCR, one entry per CDR3 protein. The repertoire has under 500,000 distinct CDR3 sequences, about two fifths of them found once; the top ten carry 43%. Concerning this clonotype: What it recognizes is unknown.

This clonotype was obtained from a human donor in good health (CMV status not recorded). Some clones in this sample may be carry-over from other donors' samples. This specimen was cultured PBMCs, taken from culture after CMV antigen stimulation.

The CDR3 region is CASSPLASREQFF. CDR3 in DNA: TGCGCCAGCAGCCCTCTAGCGTCTAGGGAGCAGTTCTTC. The chain employs TRBV5-1 and TRBJ2-1; possible D gene TRBD2, 6 bases. V was trimmed by 4 bases and J by 10 bases, leaving 15 bases between them. CDR3 length: 13 amino acids. CDR1 is SGHRS and CDR2 is YFSETQ in the germline V gene. The whole variable domain, filled in from reference TRBV5-1 and TRBJ2-1, reads KAGVTQTPRYLIKTRGQQVTLSCSPISGHRSVSWYQQTPGQGLQFLFEYFSETQRNKGNFPGRFSGRQFSNSRSEMNVSTLELGDSALYLCASSPLASREQFFGPGTRLTVL.